In its sample, the clone carrying this T cell receptor (beta chain) was seen a few times. Its specificity is not known. Researchers tagged individual cDNA molecules with unique molecular identifiers. Each CDR3 protein gets one entry after TCRdb re-called the 5' RACE reads with MiXCR. The sample has tens of thousands of distinct CDR3 sequences, 12% seen once. The CDR3 has 15 amino acids. Germline loops: CDR1 SGHRS, CDR2 YFSETQ. Trimming removed 4 bases from V and 2 bases from J, with 16 bases in between. The sample comes from a study of early T cells in non-severe SARS-CoV-2 infection. Study-wide background: It was bulk RNA from unsorted whole blood that was sequenced, and the chains were unpaired.

Study-wide points: The VDJdb matching leaned toward anti-spike CD8 responses and overlooked private and CD4 specificities.

Source material: whole blood. V usage is TRBV5-1 and J usage is TRBJ2-7, with D perhaps TRBD1 or TRBD2 (6 bases each). This TCR was sampled from an adult who was a healthcare worker with PCR-confirmed SARS-CoV-2 infection or an uninfected control (not recorded which). The CDR3 DNA follows: TGCGCCAGCAGCCCATCCTTGGGGGGCCCCTACGAGCAGTACTTC. Its translation: CASSPSLGGPYEQYF.